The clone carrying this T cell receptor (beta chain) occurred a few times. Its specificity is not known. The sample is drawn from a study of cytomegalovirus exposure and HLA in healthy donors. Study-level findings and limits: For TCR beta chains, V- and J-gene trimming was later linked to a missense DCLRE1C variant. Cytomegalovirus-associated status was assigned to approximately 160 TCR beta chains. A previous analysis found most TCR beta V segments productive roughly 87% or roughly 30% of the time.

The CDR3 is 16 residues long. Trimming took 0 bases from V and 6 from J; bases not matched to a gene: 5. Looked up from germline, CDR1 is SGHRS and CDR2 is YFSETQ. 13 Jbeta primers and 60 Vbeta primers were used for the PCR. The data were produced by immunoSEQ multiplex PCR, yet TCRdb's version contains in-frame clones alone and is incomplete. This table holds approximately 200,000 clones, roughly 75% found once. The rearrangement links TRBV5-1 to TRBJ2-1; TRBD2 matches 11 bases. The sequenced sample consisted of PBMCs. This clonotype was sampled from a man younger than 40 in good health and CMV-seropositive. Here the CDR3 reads CASSLELAGGRNEQFF. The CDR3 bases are TGCGCCAGCAGCTTGGAATTAGCGGGGGGGCGCAATGAGCAGTTCTTC. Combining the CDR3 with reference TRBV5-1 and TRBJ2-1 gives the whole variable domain KAGVTQTPRYLIKTRGQQVTLSCSPISGHRSVSWYQQTPGQGLQFLFEYFSETQRNKGNFPGRFSGRQFSNSRSEMNVSTLELGDSALYLCASSLELAGGRNEQFFGPGTRLTVL.